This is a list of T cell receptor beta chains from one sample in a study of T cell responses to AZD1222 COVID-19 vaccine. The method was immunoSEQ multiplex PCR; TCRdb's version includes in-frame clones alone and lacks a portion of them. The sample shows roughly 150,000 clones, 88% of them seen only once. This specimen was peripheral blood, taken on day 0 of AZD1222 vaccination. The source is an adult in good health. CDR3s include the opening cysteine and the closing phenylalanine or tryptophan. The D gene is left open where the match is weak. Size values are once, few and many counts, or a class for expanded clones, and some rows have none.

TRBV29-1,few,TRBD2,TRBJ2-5,TGCAGCGTTGGGTTAGCGGGAGGTAGGGAGACCCAGTACTTC,CSVGLAGGRETQYF
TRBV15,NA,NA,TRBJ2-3,TGTGCCACCAGCAGAGATTCGCTCGAAAGCACAGATACGCAGTATTTT,CATSRDSLESTDTQYF
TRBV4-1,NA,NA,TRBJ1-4,TGCGCCAGCAGCCAAGTTCCGACAACTAATGAAAAACTGTTTTTT,CASSQVPTTNEKLFF
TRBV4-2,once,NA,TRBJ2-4,TGTGCCAGCAGCCAAGATAGGACGGTAACGAACATTCAGTACTTC,CASSQDRTVTNIQYF
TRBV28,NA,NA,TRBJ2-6,TGTGCCAGCAGTTCCCCGCAGGGTTTCGGGGCCAACGTCCTGACTTTC,CASSSPQGFGANVLTF
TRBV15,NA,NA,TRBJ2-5,TGTGCCACCAGCAGGGGGGGAGAGACCCAGTACTTC,CATSRGGETQYF
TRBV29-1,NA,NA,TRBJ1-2,TGCAGCGTTTACCCGGGGGGTTTGGGTTCATCTACTTACTATGGCTACACCTTC,CSVYPGGLGSSTYYGYTF
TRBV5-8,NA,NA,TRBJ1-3,TGTGCCAGCAGCAGATACTCTGGAAACACCATATATTTT,CASSRYSGNTIYF
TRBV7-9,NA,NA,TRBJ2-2,TGTGCCAGCAGCTTAGCCCGCAACAGGGACGGCGGGGAGCTGTTTTTT,CASSLARNRDGGELFF
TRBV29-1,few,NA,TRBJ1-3,TGCAGCGTTGGACAGACATCTGGAAACACCATATATTTT,CSVGQTSGNTIYF
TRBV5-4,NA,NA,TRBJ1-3,TGTGCCAGCAGCAAGGGGGACACCATATATTTT,CASSKGDTIYF
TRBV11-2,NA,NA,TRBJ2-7,TGTGCCAGCTCCGATCTACCCTCCTACGAGCAGTACTTC,CASSDLPSYEQYF
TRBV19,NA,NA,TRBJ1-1,TGTGCCAGTAGTATAGGGGCCCTCGGGAGCACTGAAGCTTTCTTT,CASSIGALGSTEAFF
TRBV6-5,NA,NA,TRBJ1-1,TGTGCCAGCGTGGCGGTGAAGGATGAAGCTTTCTTT,CASVAVKDEAFF
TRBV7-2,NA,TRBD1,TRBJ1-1,TGTGCCAGCAGCTTAACAGGGGGCGGGTACACTGAAGCTTTCTTT,CASSLTGGGYTEAFF
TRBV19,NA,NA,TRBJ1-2,TGTGCCAGTAGCTTCGATGGTGGAGCTAACTATGGCTACACCTTC,CASSFDGGANYGYTF
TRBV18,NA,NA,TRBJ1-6,TGTGCCAGCTCATCCAAAGCTAATTCACCCCTCCACTTT,CASSSKANSPLHF
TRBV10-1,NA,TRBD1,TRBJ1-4,TGCGCCAGCAGTGGCGGGGACAGGGGGCCTGAAAAACTGTTTTTT,CASSGGDRGPEKLFF
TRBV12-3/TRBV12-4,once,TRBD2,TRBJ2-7,TGTGCCAGCAGTTTTGGGACTAGTGGCGAGCAGTACTTC,CASSFGTSGEQYF
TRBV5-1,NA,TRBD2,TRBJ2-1,TGCGCCAGCAGCTCAAATAGCGGGATTTACAATGAGCAGTTCTTC,CASSSNSGIYNEQFF
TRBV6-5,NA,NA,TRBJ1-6,TGTGCCAGCAGACCGGGGCCCAAATATTCACCCCTCCACTTT,CASRPGPKYSPLHF
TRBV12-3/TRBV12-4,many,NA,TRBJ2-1,TGTGCCAGCAGTTCTCAAGGGAATGAGCAGTTCTTC,CASSSQGNEQFF
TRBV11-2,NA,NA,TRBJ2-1,TGTGCCAGCAGCCCAATTCGTTTAGTTGAGCAGTTCTTC,CASSPIRLVEQFF
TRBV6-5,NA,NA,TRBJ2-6,TGTGCCAGCAGTCAGGGCTCTGGGGCCAACGTCCTGACTTTC,CASSQGSGANVLTF
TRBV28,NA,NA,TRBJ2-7,TGTGCCAGCAGTCCACCTCCCGACTACGAGCAGTACTTC,CASSPPPDYEQYF
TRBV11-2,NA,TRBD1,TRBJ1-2,TGTGCCAGCAGCTTAGGACAGGGGAGCTATGGCTACACCTTC,CASSLGQGSYGYTF
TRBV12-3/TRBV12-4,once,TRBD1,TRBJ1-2,TGTGCCAGCAGTATGACAGGGAGTTATGGCTACACCTTC,CASSMTGSYGYTF
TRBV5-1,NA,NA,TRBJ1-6,TGCGCCAGCACGGAGGCTGGGGAACCCCTCCACTTT,CASTEAGEPLHF
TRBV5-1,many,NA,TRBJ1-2,TGCGCCAGCAGCCCCGGGACACTTAAAGACTATGGCTACACCTTC,CASSPGTLKDYGYTF
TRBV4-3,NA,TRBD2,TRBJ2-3,TGCGCCAGCAGCCTTGGGACTAGCGGGAACGGAGATACGCAGTATTTT,CASSLGTSGNGDTQYF
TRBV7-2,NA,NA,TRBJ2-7,TGTGCCAGCAGCTTAGGCCTAGGCAGTTCCTACGAGCAGTACTTC,CASSLGLGSSYEQYF
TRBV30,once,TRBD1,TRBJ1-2,TGTGCCTGGACGGGCCGGACAGGGGGCCGTGGCTACACCTTC,CAWTGRTGGRGYTF
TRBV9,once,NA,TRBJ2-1,TGTGCCAGCAGCGTAGAAGTCCGGGATGAGCAGTTCTTC,CASSVEVRDEQFF
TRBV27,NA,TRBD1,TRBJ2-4,TGTGCCAGCAGTTTATCGATCCCGAACAGGGGTGGCAAAAACATTCAGTACTTC,CASSLSIPNRGGKNIQYF
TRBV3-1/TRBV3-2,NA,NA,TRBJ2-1,TGTGCCAGCAGCCAAACGGGAGAGCGGAACAATGAGCAGTTCTTC,CASSQTGERNNEQFF
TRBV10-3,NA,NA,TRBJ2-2,TGTGCCATCTGCTGGGAGGAAACCGGGGAGCTGTTTTTT,CAICWEETGELFF
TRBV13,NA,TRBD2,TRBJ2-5,TGTGCCAGCAGCTTCCTAGCGGGTCCCTTGCTCCAAGAGACCCAGTACTTC,CASSFLAGPLLQETQYF
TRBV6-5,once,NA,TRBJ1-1,TGTGCCAGCAGCACCTCGAACACTGAAGCTTTCTTT,CASSTSNTEAFF
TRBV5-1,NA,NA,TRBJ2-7,TGCGCCAGCAGGGAGGCCACAGGGTACGAGCAGTACTTC,CASREATGYEQYF
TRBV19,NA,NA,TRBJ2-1,TGTGCCAGTAAAGCCGTTTCGGGCAGGGGTAACGGTGAGCAGTTCTTC,CASKAVSGRGNGEQFF
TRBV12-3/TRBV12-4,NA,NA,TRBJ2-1,TGTGCCAGCAGTCTAGATAATGAGCAGTTCTTC,CASSLDNEQFF
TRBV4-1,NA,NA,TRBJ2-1,TGCGCCAGCAGCCATGGGATCAATGAGCAGTTCTTC,CASSHGINEQFF
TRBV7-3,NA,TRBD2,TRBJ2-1,TGTGCCAGCATGGGGGCGGGAGGGTTCAATGAGCAGTTCTTC,CASMGAGGFNEQFF
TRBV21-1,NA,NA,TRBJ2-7,TGTGCCCGCCCTGGGGTCCGGTCCCAGAGCTCCTACGAGCAGTACTTC,CARPGVRSQSSYEQYF
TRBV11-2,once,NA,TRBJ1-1,TGTGCCAGCAGCCCCTTGGGCAGGGGAAGGACTGAAGCTTTCTTT,CASSPLGRGRTEAFF
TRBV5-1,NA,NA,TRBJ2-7,TGCGCCAGCAGCTCACGGACAGACTACTTTTCCTACGAGCAGTACTTC,CASSSRTDYFSYEQYF
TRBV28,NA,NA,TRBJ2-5,TGTGCCAGCAGTTTAATCGGCGAAAAGGTCCAAGAGACCCAGTACTTC,CASSLIGEKVQETQYF
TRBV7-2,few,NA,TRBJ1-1,TGTGCCAGCAGCTTAGTTGGGGGGCAAACAGCTTTCTTT,CASSLVGGQTAFF
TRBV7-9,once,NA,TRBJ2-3,TGTGCCAGCAGCTTAGATTCTAGCACAGATACGCAGTATTTT,CASSLDSSTDTQYF
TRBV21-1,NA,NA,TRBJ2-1,TGTGCCAGCAGCAGAATACCGGGACCCGCACGCAATGAGCAGTTCTTC,CASSRIPGPARNEQFF
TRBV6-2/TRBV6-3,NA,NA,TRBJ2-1,TGTGCCAGCAGTTTCGCACGCGGTGAGCAGTTCTTC,CASSFARGEQFF
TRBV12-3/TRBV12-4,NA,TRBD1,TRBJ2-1,TGTGCCAGCAGTCACAGGGGTCTTGAGCAGTTCTTC,CASSHRGLEQFF
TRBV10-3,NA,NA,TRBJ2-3,TGTGCCATCAGAACGGTGGGCACAGATACGCAGTATTTT,CAIRTVGTDTQYF
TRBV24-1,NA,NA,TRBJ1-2,TGTGCCACCAGTGCGAACAGCTATGGCTACACCTTC,CATSANSYGYTF
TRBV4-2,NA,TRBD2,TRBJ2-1,TGTGCCAGCAGCCAAAGACTAGCGGAGAGGGGGTTGATCAGCTCCTACAATGAGCAGTTCTTC,CASSQRLAERGLISSYNEQFF